What follows describes a single TCR beta chain. Germline V lookup: CDR1 MNHEY, CDR2 SVGAGI. V was clipped by 2 bases and J by 4 bases, with 11 bases between them. The CDR3 sequence is 14 residues long. This entry belongs to a study of cytomegalovirus exposure and HLA in healthy donors. The PCR contained 60 Vbeta and 13 Jbeta primers. Produced via immunoSEQ multiplex PCR; TCRdb's table is partial and in-frame only. The top ten clones hold 1.4% of a sample with just over 60,000 clones, around 87% of them seen once. The sequenced sample consisted of PBMCs. The chain is built from TRBV6-5 and TRBJ2-5, with TRBD2 as a possible D gene (7 bases). This TCR came from a man aged 18 to 30 in good health and CMV-seronegative. The CDR3 spells CASSYRGGAETQYF. CDR3 nucleotides: TGTGCCAGCAGTTACCGTGGGGGGGCAGAGACCCAGTACTTC.